Listed below are T cell receptor beta chains from one sample, sequenced in a study of cytomegalovirus exposure and HLA in healthy donors. Profiled with immunoSEQ multiplex PCR; TCRdb holds only in-frame clones, not every one. Among some 48,000 clones listed, over 60% were seen once. Sequencing was performed on PBMCs. The receptors shown here come from a man younger than 40 in good health and CMV-seropositive. Both conserved end residues are part of each CDR3. Each record gives: D gene, J gene, V gene, clone size, CDR3 protein, CDR3 DNA. D genes are given only for firm matches. Only some rows state a clone size, as once, few, many or a class for expanded clones.

. | TRBJ2-5 | TRBV6-1 | once | CASSEATQRGNQETQYF | TGTGCCAGCAGTGAAGCAACGCAACGGGGGAACCAAGAGACCCAGTACTTC
TRBD1 | TRBJ1-4 | TRBV4-1 | few | CASSPKGSGTGDEKLFF | TGCGCCAGCAGCCCCAAGGGGTCCGGGACAGGGGATGAAAAACTGTTTTTT
. | TRBJ2-3 | TRBV7-9 | . | CASSFIGGRPPDTQYF | TGTGCCAGCAGCTTTATCGGGGGGCGACCCCCAGATACGCAGTATTTT
TRBD1 | TRBJ1-4 | TRBV7-9 | once | CASSEYTGGYEKLFF | TGTGCCAGCAGTGAATACACAGGGGGCTATGAAAAACTGTTTTTT
TRBD1 | TRBJ2-3 | TRBV19 | . | CASRRQGTGTDTQYF | TGTGCCAGTAGGAGACAGGGGACTGGCACAGATACGCAGTATTTT
TRBD2 | TRBJ2-7 | TRBV10-2 | . | CASSTGLAGPYEQYF | TGCGCCAGCAGTACTGGACTAGCGGGCCCGTACGAGCAGTACTTC
TRBD1 | TRBJ1-2 | TRBV4-1 | few | CASRQGTSDIAGYTF | TGCGCCAGCAGACAGGGGACGAGCGATATTGCGGGCTACACCTTC
. | TRBJ1-2 | TRBV13 | . | CASSFQRQLYGYTF | TGTGCCAGCAGCTTCCAACGACAGCTCTATGGCTACACCTTC
. | TRBJ1-6 | TRBV2 | . | CASNLRGGRDNSPLHF | TGTGCCAGTAATCTCAGGGGCGGCAGGGACAATTCACCCCTCCACTTT
. | TRBJ2-7 | TRBV10-3 | few | CAISEGGSYEQYF | TGTGCCATCAGTGAGGGCGGCTCCTACGAGCAGTACTTC
TRBD1 | TRBJ2-2 | TRBV28 | . | CASSSEWERTGATGELFF | TGTGCCAGCAGTTCCGAATGGGAACGGACAGGAGCCACCGGGGAGCTGTTTTTT
. | TRBJ2-7 | TRBV10-2 | . | CASSESGRLSSYEQYF | TGCGCCAGCAGTGAGTCGGGCAGACTAAGCTCCTACGAGCAGTACTTC
. | TRBJ2-2 | TRBV6-4 | . | CASSGQFNTGELFF | TGTGCCAGCAGCGGACAGTTCAACACCGGGGAGCTGTTTTTT
TRBD1 | TRBJ2-5 | TRBV5-1 | . | CASSLAFQGASETQYF | TGCGCCAGCAGCTTGGCGTTCCAGGGGGCATCCGAGACCCAGTACTTC
TRBD2 | TRBJ2-3 | TRBV6-4 | . | CASSASGGPDTQYF | TGTGCCAGCAGTGCTAGCGGGGGGCCAGATACGCAGTATTTT
TRBD2 | TRBJ2-1 | TRBV7-6 | . | CASSARTSWHEQFF | TGTGCCAGCAGCGCTCGGACTAGTTGGCATGAGCAGTTCTTC
TRBD2 | TRBJ2-2 | TRBV6-4 | . | CASNLAGENTGELFF | TGTGCCAGCAACCTAGCGGGGGAGAACACCGGGGAGCTGTTTTTT
TRBD1 | TRBJ2-1 | TRBV27 | once | CASSYQIRDRDHEQFF | TGTGCCAGCAGCTATCAGATCCGGGACAGGGACCATGAGCAGTTCTTC
TRBD1 | TRBJ1-4 | TRBV6-1 | . | CASSGRGAGGLATNEKLFF | TGTGCCAGCAGTGGGCGAGGGGCAGGGGGTCTCGCAACTAATGAAAAACTGTTTTTT
. | TRBJ2-3 | TRBV25-1 | . | CASSDGWDSTSTDTQYF | TGTGCCAGCAGTGATGGGTGGGACTCCACTAGCACAGATACGCAGTATTTT
. | TRBJ2-2 | TRBV18 | . | CASSPRQDTGELFF | TGTGCCAGCTCACCGAGACAAGACACCGGGGAGCTGTTTTTT
TRBD1 | TRBJ2-7 | TRBV5-1 | . | CASSLWAGGTYEQYF | TGCGCCAGCAGCTTGTGGGCAGGGGGTACCTACGAGCAGTACTTC
TRBD1 | TRBJ1-5 | TRBV27 | . | CASSPYTGGNQPQHF | TGTGCCAGCAGTCCATATACAGGGGGCAATCAGCCCCAGCATTTT
TRBD2 | TRBJ2-7 | TRBV5-5 | . | CASLAGRTSYEQYF | TGTGCCAGCCTAGCGGGGAGAACCTCCTACGAGCAGTACTTC
. | TRBJ2-7 | TRBV11-2 | . | CASSLDRYEQYF | TGTGCCAGCAGCTTAGACAGGTACGAGCAGTACTTC
TRBD1 | TRBJ1-6 | TRBV11-1 | few | CASSFGTDYSPLHF | TGTGCCAGCAGCTTCGGGACAGACTATTCACCCCTCCACTTT
TRBD1 | TRBJ2-3 | TRBV14 | . | CASTRTGGNTDTQYF | TGTGCCAGCACCCGGACAGGGGGAAATACAGATACGCAGTATTTT
TRBD1 | TRBJ2-7 | TRBV18 | . | CASSPDRGQGEQYF | TGTGCCAGCTCCCCGGACAGGGGCCAGGGCGAGCAGTACTTC
TRBD1 | TRBJ2-7 | TRBV4-1 | . | CASSQADVTGGPYEQYF | TGCGCCAGCAGCCAAGCGGATGTGACAGGGGGGCCCTACGAGCAGTACTTC
. | TRBJ2-5 | TRBV10-2 | . | CASSESGKGETQYF | TGCGCCAGCAGTGAGTCCGGCAAGGGGGAGACCCAGTACTTC
. | TRBJ2-5 | TRBV18 | . | CASSTGREETQYF | TGTGCCAGCTCTACCGGCAGGGAAGAGACCCAGTACTTC
. | TRBJ1-2 | TRBV7-9 | . | CASSKHVGYTF | TGTGCCAGCTCCAAACACGTGGGCTACACCTTC
. | TRBJ1-2 | TRBV28 | . | CASSLSYGYTF | TGTGCCAGCAGTTTGAGCTATGGCTACACCTTC
. | TRBJ1-1 | TRBV7-8 | . | CASSLLGVGDTEAFF | TGTGCCAGCAGCTTACTCGGGGTGGGCGACACTGAAGCTTTCTTT
. | TRBJ2-7 | TRBV7-9 | . | CASSPGGYEQYF | TGTGCCAGCAGCCCCGGGGGCTACGAGCAGTACTTC
TRBD1 | TRBJ1-2 | TRBV7-9 | . | CASSLERGRDYGYTF | TGTGCCAGCAGCTTAGAAAGGGGGCGCGACTATGGCTACACCTTC
TRBD1 | TRBJ1-5 | TRBV28 | . | CASTHPTGVNQPQHF | TGTGCCAGCACCCATCCGACAGGGGTCAATCAGCCCCAGCATTTT
. | TRBJ2-5 | TRBV6-5 | . | CASTDIGGTQYF | TGTGCCAGCACCGACATAGGGGGGACCCAGTACTTC
. | TRBJ2-5 | TRBV30 | . | CAWSGDGETQYF | TGTGCCTGGAGTGGTGACGGGGAGACCCAGTACTTC
. | TRBJ2-7 | TRBV27 | . | CASSQRVSHEQYF | TGTGCCAGCAGTCAGCGGGTAAGCCACGAGCAGTACTTC
TRBD2 | TRBJ2-1 | TRBV4-1 | . | CASSQDLGLHQVGFF | TGCGCCAGCAGCCAAGATCTGGGACTACATCAGGTGGGGTTCTTC
TRBD1 | TRBJ1-1 | TRBV4-1 | . | CASSQAPPQGAANTEAFF | TGCGCCAGCAGCCAAGCTCCGCCTCAGGGGGCGGCGAACACTGAAGCTTTCTTT
TRBD2 | TRBJ2-7 | TRBV5-5 | . | CASSGTSGRNEQYF | TGTGCCAGCAGCGGGACTAGCGGGAGGAACGAGCAGTACTTC
TRBD1 | TRBJ1-3 | TRBV9 | . | CASSVGTGSSGNTIYF | TGTGCCAGCAGCGTGGGGACAGGGTCCTCTGGAAACACCATATATTTT
. | TRBJ2-1 | TRBV18 | . | CASSQGSSGGEQFF | TGTGCCAGCTCACAAGGGAGCTCAGGAGGTGAGCAGTTCTTC
TRBD1 | TRBJ2-5 | TRBV2 | once | CASSPLPRDRQETQYF | TGTGCCAGCAGCCCCCTCCCCCGGGACAGACAAGAGACCCAGTACTTC
TRBD2 | TRBJ2-7 | TRBV10-3 | . | CAISDPGSGSGGYEQYF | TGTGCCATCAGTGATCCTGGATCGGGTAGCGGGGGTTACGAGCAGTACTTC
TRBD2 | TRBJ2-5 | TRBV29-1 | . | CSVVSGREQYF | TGCAGCGTTGTTTCCGGGCGGGAGCAGTACTTC
TRBD2 | TRBJ2-5 | TRBV5-5 | few | CASSLELAGGRETQYF | TGTGCCAGCAGCTTGGAACTAGCGGGGGGGAGAGAGACCCAGTACTTC
TRBD1 | TRBJ1-1 | TRBV30 | . | CAWSLGTGENTEAFF | TGTGCCTGGAGTCTTGGGACAGGGGAGAACACTGAAGCTTTCTTT
. | TRBJ2-5 | TRBV5-1 | . | CASSLDVSWGETQYF | TGCGCCAGCAGCTTGGACGTCTCGTGGGGCGAGACCCAGTACTTC
TRBD1 | TRBJ2-2 | TRBV7-7 | . | CASSRGQGNYGELFF | TGTGCCAGCAGCCGGGGACAGGGGAATTACGGGGAGCTGTTTTTT
TRBD1 | TRBJ2-7 | TRBV6-5 | . | CASSRSRDSYEQYF | TGTGCCAGCAGCAGATCTCGGGACAGCTACGAGCAGTACTTC
. | TRBJ1-1 | TRBV6-1 | few | CASKQTLNTEAFF | TGTGCCAGCAAGCAGACTCTGAACACTGAAGCTTTCTTT